The 30 T cell receptor beta chains given below trace back to one sample, sequenced in a study of blood T cell repertoires in COVID-19. Generated by immunoSEQ multiplex PCR, the TCRdb table keeps only in-frame clones and is missing some. The data show roughly 250,000 clones, with 85% to 95% seen just once and 1.5% to 2% held by the top ten. The specimen sequenced was PBMCs or T cells enriched from blood (not recorded which). Receptor source: a woman younger than 35 who had recovered from COVID-19.

V is TRBV29-1 and J is TRBJ2-6; TRBD1 matches 9 bases. J was trimmed by 4 bases and V by 6 bases; bases with no gene match: 10. This CDR3 contains 16 residues. From germline, CDR1 is SQVTM and CDR2 ANQGSEA. The chain's CDR3 is CSVSQQGAAGANVLTF. As DNA, the CDR3 is TGCAGCGTCTCTCAACAGGGGGCTGCGGGGGCCAACGTCCTGACTTTC.

The chain's CDR3 is CASKGTGRNTIYF. The CDR3 nucleotides are TGTGCCAGCAAGGGGACAGGGAGAAACACCATATATTTT. The chain couples TRBV11-3 to TRBJ1-3, with 9 nucleotides matching TRBD1. The CDR3 runs 13 residues. Trimming at V came to 7 bases and at J to 5 bases, leaving 3 bases not matched to a gene. CDR1 is SGHNT, CDR2 YENEEA, per germline.

The CDR3 sequence: CASSLEGQGASIPGNTIYF. The DNA of the CDR3 is TGTGCCAGCAGTTTAGAGGGACAGGGGGCTAGTATACCTGGAAACACCATATATTTT. The chain has TRBV28 and TRBJ1-3; TRBD1 matches at 12 bases. Germline V gives CDR1 MDHEN, CDR2 SYDVKM. This CDR3 is built from 19 residues. The junction had 10 bases not matched to a gene; V was cut back by 2 bases and J by 2 bases. Supplemented by reference TRBV28 and TRBJ1-3, the full variable domain reads DVKVTQSSRYLVKRTGEKVFLECVQDMDHENMFWYRQDPGLGLRLIYFSYDVKMKEKGDIPEGYSVSREKKERFSLILESASTNQTSMYLCASSLEGQGASIPGNTIYFGEGSWLTVV.

The CDR3 sequence is CASSGIDLNSGNTIYF. The CDR3 bases are TGTGCCAGTTCCGGGATCGACTTAAACTCTGGAAACACCATATATTTT. The chain carries TRBV19 and TRBJ1-3; unclear D gene. Germline V CDR1 and CDR2: LNHDA, SQIVND (reference sequence). V lost 8 bases and J 0 bases, leaving 17 bases between the germline ends. CDR3 size: 16 residues.

V and J are TRBV20-1 and TRBJ2-7; the D gene is possibly TRBD1 (7 bases). The CDR3 consists of 10 residues. In germline, CDR1 is DFQATT, CDR2 SNEGSKA (reference sequence). The CDR3 protein is CSAGGSEQYF. The CDR3 coding sequence is TGCAGCGCAGGGGGGAGCGAGCAGTACTTC.

Only a few counts were recorded for this clone. The J gene is TRBJ1-2, the V gene TRBV19, with 8 bases fitting TRBD1. From germline, CDR1 is LNHDA and CDR2 SQIVND (reference sequence). The CDR3 contains 15 residues. V was clipped by 6 bases and J by 0 bases; unmatched bases: 6. The CDR3 sequence is CASRQAGGTNYGYTF. The DNA of the CDR3 is TGTGCCAGTAGACAGGCAGGGGGCACTAACTATGGCTACACCTTC.

On this clone itself: The sample has other DNA sequences that encode this CDR3 too. The chain recombines TRBV6-4 with TRBJ2-3, with TRBD2 matching 12 bases. J lost 3 bases, V lost 2 bases, and 0 bases had no gene match. CDR3 length: 15 residues. The germline V gene has CDR1 MRHNA and CDR2 SNTAGT. The CDR3 DNA reads as TGTGCCAGCAGTGACGGGACTAGCGGGACAGATACGCAGTATTTT. This translates into CASSDGTSGTDTQYF.

The chain links TRBV28 to TRBJ1-1; D call uncertain. The CDR3 spans 14 residues. The V gene lost 3 bases and the J gene lost 1 base, with 9 bases spanning the gap. In germline, CDR1 is MDHEN, CDR2 SYDVKM. The CDR3 here is CASSLTLGNTEAFF. The CDR3 nucleotides read TGTGCCAGCAGTTTGACATTGGGGAACACTGAAGCTTTCTTT.

The chain combines TRBV6-5 with TRBJ1-3; perhaps TRBD1 as D (6 bases). Germline V gene sequence: CDR1 MNHEY, CDR2 SVGAGI. V was pared by 9 bases and J by 1 base, with 13 bases between. The CDR3 sequence is 14 residues long. CDR3 DNA sequence: TGTGCCAGGGGGTCAGGGGTATCTGGAAACACCATATATTTT. Its protein product is CARGSGVSGNTIYF.

The gene calls are TRBV19 and TRBJ1-2, with 8 bases identical to TRBD1. Germline V CDR1 and CDR2: LNHDA, SQIVND (reference sequence). This CDR3 spans 15 amino acids. Losses at the gene ends were 6 bases for V and 5 bases for J; bases not matched to a gene: 11. This CDR3 reads CASSPAPTGEYGYTF. CDR3 DNA sequence: TGTGCCAGTAGCCCCGCCCCGACAGGGGAGTATGGCTACACCTTC.

The chain combines TRBV25-1 with TRBJ1-2; no definite D call. This CDR3 region has 14 residues. The germline V and J ends were trimmed by 1 base and 0 bases, with 6 bases remaining between them. The germline V gene has CDR1 MGHDK and CDR2 SYGVNS. CDR3 DNA: TGTGCCAGCAGTGAATCGGGAACTAACTATGGCTACACCTTC. Protein sequence: CASSESGTNYGYTF.

This chain links TRBV28 with TRBJ1-2; D is unresolved. CDR3 length equals 12 residues. Germline loops: CDR1 MDHEN, CDR2 SYDVKM. Trimming took off 11 bases at V and 6 bases at J, with 16 bases between the two ends. The CDR3 sequence: CALRDSSDGYTF. For the CDR3, the DNA is TGTGCCTTACGAGATTCGTCGGATGGCTACACCTTC.

The count of this clone is one. This chain links TRBV4-3 with TRBJ2-2, with D perhaps TRBD1 (6 bases). The V end was cut by 2 bases, the J end by 13 bases, with 17 bases between. The CDR3 length is 14 residues. The germline V gene has CDR1 LGHNA and CDR2 YSLEER. Here the CDR3 reads CASSQYLDSRVLFF. The CDR3 region has the DNA TGCGCCAGCAGCCAATACTTGGACAGTCGGGTGCTGTTTTTT.

The V gene is TRBV27, the J gene TRBJ1-1, with a possible D match to TRBD1 (6 bases). CDR3 length equals 16 residues. The germline V gene encodes CDR1 MNHEY and CDR2 SMNVEV (reference sequence). V was shortened by 1 base and J by 6 bases, with 18 bases between the two germline ends. Written as DNA, the CDR3 is TGTGCCAGCAGTTTATTCGGGAGGGCGGCAGGGGCTGAAGCTTTCTTT. Amino acids: CASSLFGRAAGAEAFF.

The chain is built from TRBV28 and TRBJ1-2; D is possibly TRBD1 (5 bases). V was clipped by 6 bases and J by 4 bases, with 12 bases between them. Germline lookup yields CDR1 MDHEN and CDR2 SYDVKM. This CDR3 is 13 amino acids long. CDR3 coding DNA: TGTGCCAGCAGCCGTACAGGCACCTATGGCTACACCTTC. It codes for CASSRTGTYGYTF.

The V and J genes are TRBV6-2 or TRBV6-3 and TRBJ1-5; D perhaps matches TRBD1 (5 bases). The CDR3 sequence is 18 residues long. Germline V lookup: CDR1 MNHEY, CDR2 SVGEGT. The V and J ends lost 3 bases and 2 bases respectively, with 20 bases between them. For the CDR3, the DNA is TGTGCCAGCAGTTATTGGCGGCAGGGCGAAAAACGCAATCAGCCCCAGCATTTT. Protein: CASSYWRQGEKRNQPQHF.

The chain links TRBV6-2 or TRBV6-3 to TRBJ1-2, with a possible D match to TRBD1 (6 bases). V lost 2 bases and J 14 bases, leaving 15 bases between the germline ends. Germline CDR1 is MNHEY and CDR2 is SVGEGT. This CDR3 contains 12 residues. DNA of the CDR3: TGTGCCAGCAGTTACACCTCAGGGGCGCTTACCTTC. Amino acid sequence: CASSYTSGALTF.

The V and J genes are TRBV5-8 and TRBJ2-7; tentative D call: TRBD1 (6 bases). Trimming left V 6 bases short and J 2 bases short, with 12 bases between. CDR1 and CDR2 (germline): SGHTS, YDEGEE. CDR3 length equals 13 residues. CDR3 sequence (DNA): TGTGCCAGCAAAAGGGCAGGGGCCTACGAGCAGTACTTC. Translation gives CASKRAGAYEQYF.

The J gene is TRBJ2-7, the V gene TRBV9; possibly TRBD1 for D (5 bases). The germline V gene has CDR1 SGDLS and CDR2 YYNGEE. The length of the CDR3 is 13 residues. Trimming took off 3 bases at V and 6 bases at J, with 13 bases between the two ends. The CDR3 here is CASSEGWGLEQYF. In DNA form, the CDR3 reads TGTGCCAGCAGCGAGGGGTGGGGCCTCGAGCAGTACTTC.

The chain employs TRBV7-9 and TRBJ2-1; 16 nucleotides align to TRBD2. The V gene's germline CDR1 is SEHNR and CDR2 FQNEAQ (reference sequence). The CDR3 contains 18 residues. V gave up 4 bases and J gave up 7 bases; unmatched junction bases: 10. The CDR3 reads CASSSSGTSGGAKNEQFF. The CDR3, as DNA: TGTGCCAGCAGCTCATCCGGGACTAGCGGGGGGGCCAAGAATGAGCAGTTCTTC.

This chain uses TRBV2 with TRBJ1-5; D gene unclear. This CDR3 has 13 amino acids. Per germline, CDR1 SNHLY and CDR2 FYNNEI. Trimming left V 7 bases short and J 0 bases short, with 7 bases between. The CDR3 here is CASNLYSNQPQHF. CDR3 DNA: TGTGCCAGCAACCTATATAGCAATCAGCCCCAGCATTTT.

V is TRBV28 and J is TRBJ2-1; maybe TRBD2 (5 bases). Germline assignment: CDR1 MDHEN and CDR2 SYDVKM. Trimming took 4 bases from V and 9 from J, leaving 13 bases between them. This CDR3 has 13 residues. As DNA, the CDR3 is TGTGCCAGCAGTTCCTCGGGGTACGGTGAGCAGTTCTTC. This sequence encodes CASSSSGYGEQFF.

The genes are TRBV5-1 and TRBJ1-4; 8 bases are a match to TRBD1. The CDR3 covers 19 residues. Germline V gives CDR1 SGHRS, CDR2 YFSETQ. The V and J ends lost 4 bases and 3 bases, in that order; junction bases with no gene match: 17. The CDR3 nucleotides read TGCGCCAGCAGCCCTTCCCAGGGGGCCCACCTTCGTTCTAATGAAAAACTGTTTTTT. This codes for CASSPSQGAHLRSNEKLFF.

V is TRBV19 and J is TRBJ1-5; the match to TRBD1 covers 7 bases. Germline V gene lookup returns CDR1 LNHDA and CDR2 SQIVND (reference sequence). This CDR3 comprises 17 residues. The ends lost 3 bases at V and 0 bases at J; junction bases unmatched: 8. Written as DNA, the CDR3 is TGTGCCAGTAGTATCGGTCTGGGACAGTATAGCAATCAGCCCCAGCATTTT. It specifies CASSIGLGQYSNQPQHF.

The rearrangement uses TRBV12-3 or TRBV12-4 and TRBJ1-2; D ambiguous. The V gene lost 5 bases and the J gene lost 3 bases, with 10 bases spanning the gap. The CDR3 is 13 residues long. DNA of the CDR3: TGTGCCAGCAGTCCAAACCCGGACTATGGCTACACCTTC. Protein: CASSPNPDYGYTF.

This clone is a singleton in its sample. The chain uses TRBV18 and TRBJ1-1, with no clear D. In germline, CDR1 is KGHSH, CDR2 LQKENI. The CDR3 contains 11 residues. V shed 5 bases and J shed 12 bases, with 13 bases lying between them. The CDR3 DNA follows: TGTGCCAGCTCAATCAGTCTGAAACCTTTCTTT. This codes for CASSISLKPFF.

V and J are TRBV11-2 and TRBJ1-2; 7 nucleotides match TRBD1. The CDR3 contains 14 residues. V was pared by 5 bases and J by 3 bases, with 6 bases of the junction left unmatched. Germline V CDR1 and CDR2: SGHAT, FQNNGV. CDR3 amino acids: CASSPTGPDYGYTF. CDR3 nucleotides: TGTGCCAGCAGCCCGACAGGGCCTGACTATGGCTACACCTTC.

The chain is built from TRBV29-1 and TRBJ1-1; D remains ambiguous. The CDR3 has 18 residues. The V gene lost 2 bases and the J gene lost 1 base, with 23 bases spanning the gap. Germline lookup yields CDR1 SQVTM and CDR2 ANQGSEA. The CDR3 nucleotides read TGCAGCGTTGAACCCACCCGCAGGCCGACCGCTGGGAACACTGAAGCTTTCTTT. Translating gives CSVEPTRRPTAGNTEAFF. Using reference TRBV29-1 and TRBJ1-1 for the parts outside the CDR3, the full variable domain is SAVISQKPSRDICQRGTSLTIQCQVDSQVTMMFWYRQQPGQSLTLIATANQGSEATYESGFVIDKFPISRPNLTFSTLTVSNMSPEDSSIYLCSVEPTRRPTAGNTEAFFGQGTRLTVV.

The rearrangement uses TRBV2 and TRBJ2-2, with D possibly TRBD2 on 6 matching bases. The CDR3 runs 14 residues. The germline CDR1 and CDR2 sequences are SNHLY and FYNNEI. V lost 6 bases and J lost 2, with 10 bases in between. The CDR3 DNA follows: TGTGCCAGCAGCGGGACTTCAAACACCGGGGAGCTGTTTTTT. Translated: CASSGTSNTGELFF.

This chain connects TRBV15 to TRBJ2-7; no firm D call. CDR3 length equals 13 residues. Germline-derived CDR1 and CDR2 are LNHNV and YYDKDF (reference sequence). V dropped 5 bases and J dropped 5 bases, with 13 bases sitting between them. CDR3 coding DNA: TGTGCCACCAGCGGCGAGGAGAGAAACGAGCAGTACTTC. Its translation: CATSGEERNEQYF.